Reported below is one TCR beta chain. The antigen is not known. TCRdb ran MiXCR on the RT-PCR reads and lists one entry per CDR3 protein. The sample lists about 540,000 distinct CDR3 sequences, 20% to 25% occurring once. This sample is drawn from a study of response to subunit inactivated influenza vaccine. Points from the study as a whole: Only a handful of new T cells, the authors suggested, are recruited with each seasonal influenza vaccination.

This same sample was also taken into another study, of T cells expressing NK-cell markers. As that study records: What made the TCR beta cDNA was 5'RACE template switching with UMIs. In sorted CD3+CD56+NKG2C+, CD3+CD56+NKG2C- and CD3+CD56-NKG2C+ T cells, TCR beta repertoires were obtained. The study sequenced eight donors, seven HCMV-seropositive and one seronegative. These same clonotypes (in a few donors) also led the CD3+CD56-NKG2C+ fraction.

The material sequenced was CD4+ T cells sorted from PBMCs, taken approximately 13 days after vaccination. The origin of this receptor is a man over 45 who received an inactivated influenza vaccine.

The DNA for the CDR3 is TGCAGTGCGGACAGGGTCACAGATACGCAGTATTTT. Translation gives CSADRVTDTQYF. The rearrangement joins TRBV20-1 to TRBJ2-3, with 8 positions matching TRBD1. This CDR3 is built from 12 residues. V was pared by 6 bases and J by 2 bases, with 1 base of the junction left unmatched. Looked up from germline, CDR1 is DFQATT and CDR2 is SNEGSKA (reference sequence).